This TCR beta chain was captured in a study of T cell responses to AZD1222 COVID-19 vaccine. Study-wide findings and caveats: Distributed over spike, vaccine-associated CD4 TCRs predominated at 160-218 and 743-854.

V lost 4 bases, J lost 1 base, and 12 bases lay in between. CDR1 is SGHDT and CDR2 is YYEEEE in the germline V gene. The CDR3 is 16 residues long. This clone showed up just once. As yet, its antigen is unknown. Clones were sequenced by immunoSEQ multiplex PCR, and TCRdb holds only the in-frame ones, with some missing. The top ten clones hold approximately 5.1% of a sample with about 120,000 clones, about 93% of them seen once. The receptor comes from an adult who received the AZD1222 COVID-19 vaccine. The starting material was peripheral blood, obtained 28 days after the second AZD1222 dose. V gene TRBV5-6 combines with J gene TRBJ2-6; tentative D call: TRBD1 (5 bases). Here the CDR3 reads CASSPPGQSGANVLTF. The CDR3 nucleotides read TGTGCCAGCAGCCCACCAGGACAATCTGGGGCCAACGTCCTGACTTTC.